This TCR beta chain was sequenced in a study of response to subunit inactivated influenza vaccine. Broader study findings: Seasonal influenza vaccination, on each occasion, was suggested by the authors to recruit few new T cells.

TCRdb analysed the RT-PCR reads with MiXCR anew, one entry per CDR3 protein. The table has about 310,000 distinct CDR3 sequences, about 20% seen once. As for this clonotype: The antigen remains undetermined.

The sequencing here drew on PBMCs from blood, taken approximately 20 months after vaccination. This clonotype was sampled from a man between 50 and 69 years old who received an inactivated influenza vaccine.

The CDR3 protein is CAAGWTLGQETQYF. The CDR3 region has the DNA TGTGCCGCAGGTTGGACATTGGGCCAAGAGACCCAGTACTTC. J is TRBJ2-5 and V is TRBV12-3 or TRBV12-4, with a possible D match to TRBD1 (5 bases). This CDR3 has 14 residues. V was shortened by 11 bases and J by 1 base, with 17 bases between the two germline ends.